This T cell receptor (beta chain) originates from a study of beta chain features in type 1 diabetes. Broader study findings: Type 1 diabetes patients had fewer VDJ junction insertions and more deletions. Among patients with Type 1 diabetes, TCRB CDR3s were moderately but significantly shorter in every one of the four CD4+ subsets.

The study reverse transcribed the entire isolated RNA, so it sequenced expressed TCRB transcripts. Profiled with immunoSEQ multiplex PCR; TCRdb holds only in-frame clones, not every one. The table includes roughly 330,000 clones, 13% detected once. As concerns this clone: What it binds is unknown.

The CDR3 covers 15 residues. Trimming took 3 bases from V and 8 from J, leaving 17 bases between them. The germline CDR1 and CDR2 sequences are KGHSH and LQKENI. Based on CD45RO/CCR7/CD25/CD127/CD95/CD27, CD4+ regulatory, stem cell-like memory, naive and central memory cells were sorted. This receptor was obtained from a young woman with type 1 diabetes. The sequenced material came from naive CD4+ T cells from blood. The chain links TRBV18 to TRBJ2-1, with D possibly matching TRBD2 (5 bases). The CDR3 DNA reads TGTGCCAGCTCACCTCCAGGACTCGCTAGAGATGAGCAGTTCTTC. Residues: CASSPPGLARDEQFF.